This T cell receptor (beta chain) came from a study of a mutant IDH1 vaccine in newly diagnosed glioma (TCRdb year 2021). Concerning the study at large: Patients were given eight vaccinations, in weeks 1, 3, 5, 7, 11, 15, 19 and 23, which matched visits V03 through V10. Vaccination was initiated 4-6 weeks after radiotherapy alone, or concurrently with temozolomide cycles in the chemotherapy-containing groups. Of the approximately 33 treated patients, approximately 62% were male and 37.5% were female, and the mean age was roughly 40 years. Before enrollment, patients had received standard therapy of radiotherapy alone, temozolomide alone, or radiochemotherapy with temozolomide; most received the combination. Peripheral blood samples were drawn at six visits, namely V03 (baseline), V05, V07, V10, V12 and V13. For exploratory analyses, some 24 treated patients had longitudinal TCRB deep sequencing done wherever samples were available. Broad study findings and their caveats: Immune responses induced by the vaccine were seen in about 93% of patients across multiple MHC alleles. Pseudoprogression appeared unrelated to alterations in the top peripheral T cell clonotypes detected by TCRB sequencing. PBMC samples for TCRB deep sequencing were selected based on availability. It was noted by the authors that analyses of patient blood samples could not be reproduced owing to sample limitations.

Libraries came from the immunoSEQ multiplex PCR assay. Following the manufacturer's protocol, the hsTCRB Kit was used to amplify rearranged TCR beta chain sequences. An Illumina MiSeq was used to sequence the TCRB libraries. The authors processed their data as follows. The kit vendor's proprietary platform handled demultiplexing, trimming and gene mapping. What TCRdb holds here is the immuneACCESS table cut down to in-frame rearrangements. Part of the clones is not present; checked against another copy, under half of the missing clones reflect an unresolved V gene, and the others are unexplained. V and J calls and clone size follow that table, whereas D and trimming were derived from the DNA. Across this sample there are around 54,000 clones, with about 87% seen only once. Jointly, the top ten make up approximately 1.4% of the sample. The CDR3 runs 12 residues from the cysteine to the phenylalanine. The read is trimmed to its CDR3 DNA, 36 bases read in frame from base 1. Per the germline V gene, SNHLY is the CDR1 and FYNNEI is the CDR2. V drops 7 bases and J drops 7 bases, leaving 11 bases in between.

Note on this clone: This clone's antigen is unknown. It has no much larger one-base neighbor in the sample; base qualities were not kept.

The time point label on this specimen signifies: week 23, last vaccination. Each vaccine dose was 300 ug of a 20-mer mutant IDH1 peptide in Montanide, given subcutaneously with topical imiquimod. Newly diagnosed WHO grade 3 or 4 IDH1-mutant astrocytomas showing loss of nuclear ATRX were present in the donors. The samples were drawn from NOA16, a multicentre, single-arm, open-label phase I trial in Germany that tested a mutant IDH1 peptide vaccine in humans for the first time. Genomic DNA for TCRB sequencing was extracted from EDTA blood using the DNeasy Blood and Tissue Kit. The specimen was PBMCs, collected from a glioma patient whose treatment included an IDH1 peptide vaccine. This receptor was identified in a man aged 35-49 years with glioma. The V gene is TRBV2 and the J gene is TRBJ2-4; perhaps TRBD2 is the D gene, with 5 bases matching. The CDR3: CASILALNIQYF. The sequenced DNA is TGTGCCAGCATTCTAGCTCTGAACATTCAGTACTTC. With the rest looked up from the reference TRBV2 and TRBJ2-4 genes rather than sequenced, the full variable domain is EPEVTQTPSHQVTQMGQEVILRCVPISNHLYFYWYRQILGQKVEFLVSFYNNEISEKSEIFDDQFSVERPDGSNFTLKIRSTKLEDSAMYFCASILALNIQYFGAGTRLSVL.